This TCR beta chain was recovered during a study of shared clonotypes between healthy human individuals. Study overall: Per-donor plates numbered three CD4 naive, three CD4 memory, two CD8 naive and one CD8 memory. Overall study results and limits: Having only a few donors restricted how much genetic and exposure-history diversity was captured. Lower generation probabilities were found for non-shared clonotypes than for those shared by all four donors.

Profiled with immunoSEQ multiplex PCR; TCRdb holds only in-frame clones, not every one. The sample shows 2 million to 2.5 million clones, more than 90% of them seen only once. Points on this clone: Its antigen remains unidentified.

Sequencing used naive CD4+ T cells sorted from blood. Subset: CD45RA+ positively selected. The clonotype originates from a man aged 18-30 years in good health.

Written as DNA, the CDR3 is TGTGCCAGCAGCTCCCTGAAGGGGTCGGAGAGAAAACTGTTTTTT. This translates into CASSSLKGSERKLFF. The chain recombines TRBV11-2 with TRBJ1-4; TRBD1 might be the D (5 bases). V dropped 4 bases and J dropped 10 bases, with 19 bases sitting between them. This CDR3 spans 15 amino acids. Germline lookup yields CDR1 SGHAT and CDR2 FQNNGV.